This passage covers 21 T cell receptor beta chains from one sample sequenced in a study of shared clonotypes between healthy human individuals. Data came from immunoSEQ multiplex PCR; TCRdb stores just in-frame clones and leaves some out. The sample lists about 1.1 million clones, 60% to 85% occurring once. The material sequenced was memory CD4+ T cells from PBMCs. Subset here: CD45RA-negative fraction. These receptors all stem from a young man in good health. Some clones in this sample may be carry-over from other donors' samples.

The chain recombines TRBV28 with TRBJ1-2, with TRBD1 matching 9 bases. Germline V gene sequence: CDR1 MDHEN, CDR2 SYDVKM. The CDR3 is 17 residues long. J was trimmed by 4 bases and V by 4 bases; bases with no gene match: 13. CDR3 amino acids: CASSSQTGQGKIYGYTF. As DNA, the CDR3 is TGTGCCAGCAGTTCCCAAACGGGACAGGGTAAAATCTATGGCTACACCTTC.

The V and J genes are TRBV28 and TRBJ2-7; the match to TRBD2 covers 10 bases. CDR3 size: 15 residues. Germline trimming cut 5 bases from V and 0 bases from J; bases unmatched to any gene: 4. Germline CDR1 MDHEN, CDR2 SYDVKM. The CDR3 sequence is CASSRSSGSSYEQYF. The CDR3 nucleotides read TGTGCCAGCAGTCGATCTAGCGGGAGCTCCTACGAGCAGTACTTC.

This chain joins TRBV2 and TRBJ1-5; D gene uncertain. The CDR3 runs to 13 residues. CDR1 and CDR2 (germline): SNHLY, FYNNEI. The V gene lost 7 bases and the J gene lost 5 bases, with 12 bases spanning the gap. CDR3 protein: CASTAVWDQPQHF. The CDR3 DNA reads TGTGCCAGCACCGCGGTATGGGATCAGCCCCAGCATTTT.

This clone was seen at least ten times. The chain joins TRBV7-2 to TRBJ2-3; 15 bases match TRBD2. CDR3 size: 15 residues. Germline trimming cut 8 bases from V and 4 bases from J; bases unmatched to any gene: 4. In germline, CDR1 is SGHTA, CDR2 FQGNSA. CDR3: CASGLAGGRADTQYF. In DNA, the CDR3 is TGTGCCAGCGGACTAGCGGGAGGGCGGGCAGATACGCAGTATTTT.

This clone was observed a handful of times. The gene calls are TRBV7-2 and TRBJ1-1; TRBD1 agrees at 9 bases. The CDR3 is 16 residues long. Germline V gene lookup returns CDR1 SGHTA and CDR2 FQGNSA. After removal of 5 bases from V and 1 base from J, the junction contained 8 bases not matched to a gene. The CDR3 DNA reads as TGTGCCAGCAGCCAACCGGGACAGGGATCGAACACTGAAGCTTTCTTT. This translates into CASSQPGQGSNTEAFF.

The rearrangement uses TRBV6-1 and TRBJ2-3; D gene uncertain. The ends were cut back, 0 bases at V and 1 base at J, with 11 bases in the middle. CDR3 length: 16 residues. Germline V lookup: CDR1 MNHNS, CDR2 SASEGT. The CDR3: CASSEAGRPGTDTQYF. DNA for the CDR3: TGTGCCAGCAGTGAAGCTGGACGCCCCGGCACAGATACGCAGTATTTT.

V and J are TRBV18 and TRBJ2-2; 10 bases align to TRBD2. CDR1 is KGHSH, CDR2 LQKENI, per germline. The J segment lost 3 bases and the V segment lost 4 bases, leaving 11 bases of the junction unmatched. The CDR3 loop spans 18 amino acids. CDR3 nucleotides: TGTGCCAGCTCACTGCGGCTAGCGGGAGAGGTCGACACCGGGGAGCTGTTTTTT. Translating gives CASSLRLAGEVDTGELFF. The whole variable domain, filled in from reference TRBV18 and TRBJ2-2, reads NAGVMQNPRHLVRRRGQEARLRCSPMKGHSHVYWYRQLPEEGLKFMVYLQKENIIDESGMPKERFSAEFPKEGPSILRIQQVVRGDSAAYFCASSLRLAGEVDTGELFFGEGSRLTVL.

The chain's CDR3 is CASSSSGQTGEQYF. In nucleotides, the CDR3 is TGTGCCAGCAGTTCTAGCGGACAAACCGGCGAGCAGTACTTC. V and J are TRBV6-5 and TRBJ2-7, with 7 bases matching TRBD2. Trimming at V came to 4 bases and at J to 6 bases, leaving 9 bases not matched to a gene. The CDR3 length is 14 residues. The germline V gene encodes CDR1 MNHEY and CDR2 SVGAGI.

The chain recombines TRBV5-1 with TRBJ2-7, with 9 positions matching TRBD1. Germline assignment: CDR1 SGHRS and CDR2 YFSETQ. CDR3 length equals 14 residues. V shed 4 bases and J 6 bases; nucleotides not matched to a gene: 8. CDR3 region: CASSQGQGMSEQYF. The DNA for the CDR3 is TGCGCCAGCAGCCAGGGACAGGGTATGAGCGAGCAGTACTTC.

To note about this clone: Other DNA sequences in the same sample also yield this CDR3. V and J are TRBV7-2 and TRBJ2-5, with D possibly TRBD1 on 5 matching bases. Germline CDR1 is SGHTA and CDR2 is FQGNSA. Trimming shortened V by 5 bases and J by 5 bases, and 15 bases separated the two germline ends. The CDR3 sequence is 14 residues long. The CDR3 nucleotides are TGTGCCAGCAGCCCGGGTGGGGCACAGGAGACCCAGTACTTC. This translates into CASSPGGAQETQYF. Full variable domain (remainder filled in from reference TRBV7-2 and TRBJ2-5): GAGVSQSPSNKVTEKGKDVELRCDPISGHTALYWYRQSLGQGLEFLIYFQGNSAPDKSGLPSDRFSAERTGGSVSTLTIQRTQQEDSAVYLCASSPGGAQETQYFGPGTRLLVL.

The chain carries TRBV25-1 and TRBJ2-1, with D uncertain. The ends were cut back, 8 bases at V and 5 bases at J, with 13 bases in the middle. The germline gives CDR1 MGHDK, CDR2 SYGVNS. This CDR3 comprises 13 residues. The CDR3 coding sequence is TGTGCCAGCGGTGCCATGAGCAACAATGAGCAGTTCTTC. It encodes CASGAMSNNEQFF.

The V call is TRBV30, the J call TRBJ1-2; 7 bases line up with TRBD1. The CDR3 is 14 amino acids. Germline V gene data show CDR1 as GTSNPN and CDR2 as SVGIG (reference sequence). The J segment lost 4 bases and the V segment lost 6 bases, leaving 11 bases of the junction unmatched. The CDR3: CACPRRDSFYGYTF. The CDR3 bases are TGTGCCTGCCCACGGCGGGACAGTTTCTATGGCTACACCTTC.

As for this clone: In the same sample, other DNA sequences code for this CDR3. This rearrangement joins TRBV6-5 to TRBJ1-5, with a tentative D call TRBD1 (5 bases). There are 15 residues in the CDR3. Germline V gene data show CDR1 as MNHEY and CDR2 as SVGAGI. With 0 bases removed from V and 1 base from J, the gap between germline ends came to 7 bases. This CDR3 is CASSYSGGSNQPQHF. DNA of the CDR3: TGTGCCAGCAGTTACTCTGGGGGAAGCAATCAGCCCCAGCATTTT.

This rearrangement joins TRBV10-2 to TRBJ1-1; TRBD1 is a possible D gene (5 bases). The CDR3 totals 14 residues. V was trimmed by 5 bases and J by 0 bases, leaving 10 bases between them. Germline V lookup: CDR1 WSHSY, CDR2 SAAADI. In DNA form, the CDR3 reads TGCGCCAGCAGTCAGACGGACATGAACACTGAAGCTTTCTTT. Its translation: CASSQTDMNTEAFF.

The rearrangement links TRBV18 to TRBJ1-2; D is ambiguous. CDR3 length equals 12 residues. V was trimmed by 2 bases and J by 8 bases, leaving 9 bases between them. Germline V gene lookup returns CDR1 KGHSH and CDR2 LQKENI. CDR3 sequence (DNA): TGTGCCAGCTCACCAAATGAAAGGGGCTACACCTTC. This gives the protein CASSPNERGYTF.

This chain links TRBV29-1 with TRBJ2-7, with D possibly TRBD1 on 6 matching bases. The germline V gene encodes CDR1 SQVTM and CDR2 ANQGSEA. Trimming pared 6 bases from V and 2 bases from J, leaving 17 bases between. This CDR3 has 14 residues. In DNA, the CDR3 is TGCAGCGTCGTCGACAGGACATCGACCTACGAGCAGTACTTC. This codes for CSVVDRTSTYEQYF.

The V call is TRBV28, the J call TRBJ1-3; tentative D call: TRBD1 (5 bases). The germline gives CDR1 MDHEN, CDR2 SYDVKM. The CDR3 sequence is 14 residues long. Trimming took off 10 bases at V and 2 bases at J, with 15 bases between the two ends. This chain's CDR3 is CATGGVGTGNTIYF. CDR3 DNA: TGTGCCACAGGAGGGGTGGGGACTGGAAACACCATATATTTT.

The rearrangement links TRBV10-3 to TRBJ2-1; unclear D gene. The CDR3 runs to 15 residues. Trimming took off 5 bases at V and 0 bases at J, with 11 bases between the two ends. Germline V gene sequence: CDR1 ENHRY, CDR2 SYGVKD. The CDR3 spells CAISRLPSSYNEQFF. CDR3 nucleotide sequence: TGTGCCATCAGTAGACTCCCAAGCTCCTACAATGAGCAGTTCTTC.

This chain links TRBV30 with TRBJ1-2; 8 bases line up with TRBD1. CDR3 length: 14 residues. Germline trimming cut 5 bases from V and 0 bases from J; bases unmatched to any gene: 5. Per germline, CDR1 GTSNPN and CDR2 SVGIG (reference sequence). The CDR3 loop is CAWGQGLPNYGYTF. The CDR3, as DNA: TGTGCCTGGGGACAGGGACTTCCTAACTATGGCTACACCTTC.

V gene TRBV14 combines with J gene TRBJ2-1; D gene unclear. Germline V CDR1 and CDR2: SGHDN, FVKESK. V lost 0 bases and J lost 12, with 12 bases in between. This CDR3 spans 13 amino acids. The CDR3 nucleotides are TGTGCCAGCAGCCAAGATCGGGCTCCGCGGCAGTTCTTC. Residues: CASSQDRAPRQFF.

The chain recombines TRBV29-1 with TRBJ2-7; D possibly corresponds to TRBD2 (5 bases). The CDR3 runs 14 residues. V lost 8 bases, J lost 5 bases, and 22 bases lay in between. Per the germline V gene, CDR1 is SQVTM and CDR2 is ANQGSEA. CDR3 in amino acids: CSSSYGSFGDEQYF. CDR3 coding DNA: TGCAGCTCATCCTACGGGTCCTTCGGGGACGAGCAGTACTTC.